One T cell receptor beta chain is described in this entry. The V gene's germline CDR1 is SGHVS and CDR2 FNYEAQ. The CDR3 is made up of 17 amino acids. Trimming at V came to 1 base and at J to 4 bases, leaving 8 bases not matched to a gene. Assay used: immunoSEQ multiplex PCR; TCRdb lists only in-frame clones, some missing. The sample records about 250,000 clones, about nine tenths being singletons. The data belong to a study of blood T cell repertoires in COVID-19. The wider study: Acute and convalescent COVID-19 specimens originated in the United States, Italy and Spain.

Resolution of symptoms, clearance, or two negative PCRs was present in recovered Cohort 3 donors. The sample taken for sequencing was PBMCs or T cells enriched from blood (not recorded which). The chain uses TRBV7-6 and TRBJ2-1; 9 bases match TRBD2. The origin of this receptor is a man aged 40-49 years who had recovered from COVID-19. The CDR3 DNA sequence: TGTGCCAGCAGCTTAGAAACGGGACTAGCACTATACAATGAGCAGTTCTTC. This gives the protein CASSLETGLALYNEQFF.